The clone carrying this T cell receptor beta chain showed up just once. This entry belongs to a study of blood T cell repertoires in COVID-19. This CDR3 is 15 amino acids long. Germline V CDR1 and CDR2: KGHSH, LQKENI. V shed 6 bases and J shed 0 bases, with 11 bases lying between them. Original analysis: Amplification from reference gene primers served as the basis for estimated nucleated cell counts. Clones were read by immunoSEQ multiplex PCR, and TCRdb kept only the in-frame ones, dropping some. The V and J calls and clone size come from that table; D and trimming were worked out from the DNA. This sample has approximately 330,000 clones, with just over 85% found just once.

The TCR sequence derives from a woman in her thirties or forties with acute COVID-19. The gene calls are TRBV18 and TRBJ1-4, with D tentatively TRBD1 (5 bases). The sequencing input was PBMCs or T cells enriched from blood (not recorded which). The CDR3: CASSPMTATNEKLFF. CDR3 bases: TGTGCCAGCTCTCCTATGACAGCAACTAATGAAAAACTGTTTTTT.